These 9 T cell receptor beta chains share one sample of origin, sequenced in a study of neurological immune-mediated disorders. The time point denotes: longitudinal time-point 1 (baseline). TCRdb re-called the 5' RACE reads through MiXCR, storing one row per CDR3 protein. This table holds about 50,000 distinct CDR3 sequences, about 9% found once. The material sequenced was PBMCs. The receptors here all came from a woman aged 40 to 50 in good health.

There are many counts of this clonotype. This chain joins TRBV14 and TRBJ2-5; 11 bases match TRBD2. V lost 2 bases to trimming and J lost 5 bases; unmatched junction nucleotides: 4. The CDR3 is 15 residues long. Per germline, CDR1 SGHDN and CDR2 FVKESK. As DNA, the CDR3 is TGTGCCAGCAGCCAACGGGCTAGCGGGAGGGAGACCCAGTACTTC. Translated: CASSQRASGRETQYF.

At least ten counts were recorded for this clonotype. The chain uses TRBV5-1 and TRBJ2-7, with 11 bases matching TRBD2. The CDR3 length is 15 residues. Germline V CDR1 and CDR2: SGHRS, YFSETQ. V dropped 0 bases and J dropped 5; count of bases not matched to a gene: 4. The chain's CDR3 is CASSLDLAGGDEQYF. Here the CDR3 DNA reads TGCGCCAGCAGCTTGGACCTAGCGGGGGGCGACGAGCAGTACTTC.

This clonotype was detected many times. This rearrangement joins TRBV7-3 to TRBJ2-7, with D perhaps matching TRBD1 (6 bases). CDR1 and CDR2 (germline): SGHTA, FQGTGA. V gave up 5 bases and J gave up 3 bases, with 11 bases separating them. The CDR3 loop spans 13 amino acids. In DNA form, the CDR3 reads TGTGCCAGCAGCGCCGGACAGTTCTACGAGCAGTACTTC. It encodes CASSAGQFYEQYF.

This clonotype has at least ten counts. V gene TRBV19 combines with J gene TRBJ2-1; D is possibly TRBD2 (5 bases). The CDR3 has 15 amino acids. V lost 6 bases and J lost 2, with 14 bases in between. Germline assignment: CDR1 LNHDA and CDR2 SQIVND (reference sequence). CDR3 nucleotides: TGTGCCAGTAGGGTACGGACTGACACCTACAATGAGCAGTTCTTC. Translation gives CASRVRTDTYNEQFF.

About this clonotype: This may arise from a read error, as a much more abundant clone is one base away. The DNA of the CDR3 is TGTGCCAGCAGAACACTAGCGGGTGCCCACAATGAGCGGTTCTTC. This codes for CASRTLAGAHNERFF. The chain uses TRBV12-3 or TRBV12-4 and TRBJ2-1, with 9 bases matching TRBD2. CDR3 size: 15 residues.

For this clonotype: The junction departs from the called germline gene at one end, perhaps through a read error. V and J are TRBV10-3 and TRBJ2-5, with 7 bases matching TRBD1. The length of the CDR3 is 14 residues. Germline V gene data show CDR1 as ENHRY and CDR2 as SYGVKD. The CDR3 bases are TGTGCCATCAGTGGACAGGGTAAGACGGAGACCCGGTACTTC. This translates into CAISGQGKTETRYF.

In this sample, this clonotype turned up many times. V usage is TRBV7-2 and J usage is TRBJ2-2; 7 nucleotides agree with TRBD1. The CDR3 consists of 15 residues. Germline assignment: CDR1 SGHTA and CDR2 FQGNSA. V gave up 5 bases and J gave up 7 bases; unmatched junction bases: 10. CDR3 protein: CASSPDRVGGGELFF. CDR3 nucleotide sequence: TGTGCCAGCAGCCCCGACAGGGTTGGGGGCGGGGAGCTGTTTTTT.

By frequency in the sample, this clonotype is medium-sized. The rearrangement joins TRBV5-1 to TRBJ2-7, with D tentatively TRBD2 (6 bases). This CDR3 region has 14 residues. V was trimmed by 0 bases and J by 4 bases, leaving 11 bases between them. The germline gives CDR1 SGHRS, CDR2 YFSETQ. CDR3 loop: CASSLGEAGYEQYF. CDR3 nucleotide sequence: TGCGCCAGCAGCTTGGGGGAGGCAGGTTACGAGCAGTACTTC.

This clonotype came up many times. V usage is TRBV6-2 or TRBV6-3 and J usage is TRBJ1-2, with D uncertain. Germline V gene lookup returns CDR1 MNHEY and CDR2 SVGEGT. The CDR3 extends over 16 amino acids. Trimming took 6 bases from V and 5 from J, leaving 22 bases between them. Here the CDR3 DNA reads TGTGCCAGCAGCCGGACGACCCCAACGGGAACGTATGGCTACACCTTC. This translates into CASSRTTPTGTYGYTF.